This T cell receptor beta chain was sequenced during a study of blood T cell repertoires in COVID-19. Whole-study context: The samples span acute and convalescent COVID-19 from the United States, Italy and Spain. PBMCs, B-cell-depleted T cells, or T cells provided the cDNA or gDNA that made up the material.

Measured with immunoSEQ multiplex PCR; TCRdb has only the in-frame clones, and not every one. The sample has 250,000 to 300,000 clones; around nine tenths are singletons. Trimming removed 1 base from V and 1 base from J; junction bases left unmatched: 7. The CDR3 is made up of 18 amino acids. The germline V gene has CDR1 LNHDA and CDR2 SQIVND (reference sequence). Sequenced sample: peripheral blood. The source is a man over 45 with acute or convalescent COVID-19. The V and J genes are TRBV19 and TRBJ2-6, with 7 positions matching TRBD1. The CDR3 here is CASSIALTGQSGANVLTF. CDR3 DNA sequence: TGTGCCAGTAGTATAGCCCTGACAGGGCAGTCTGGGGCCAACGTCCTGACTTTC.